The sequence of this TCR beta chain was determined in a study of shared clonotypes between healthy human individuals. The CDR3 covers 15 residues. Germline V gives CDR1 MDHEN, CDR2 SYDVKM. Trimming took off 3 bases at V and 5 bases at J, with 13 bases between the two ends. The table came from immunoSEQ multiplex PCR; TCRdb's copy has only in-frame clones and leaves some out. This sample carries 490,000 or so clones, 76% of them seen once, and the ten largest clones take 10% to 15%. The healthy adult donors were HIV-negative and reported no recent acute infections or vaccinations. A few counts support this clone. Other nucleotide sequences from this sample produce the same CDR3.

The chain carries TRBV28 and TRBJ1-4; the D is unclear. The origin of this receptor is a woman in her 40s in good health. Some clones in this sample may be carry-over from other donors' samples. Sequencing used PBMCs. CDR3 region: CASSFGGYGNEKLFF. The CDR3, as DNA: TGTGCCAGCAGTTTTGGAGGATACGGCAATGAAAAACTGTTTTTT.